By sample fraction, the clone carrying this T cell receptor beta chain is medium-sized. Its target is unknown. One entry per CDR3 protein results from TCRdb running MiXCR on the RT-PCR reads. The sample contains about 1,300 distinct CDR3 sequences, 5.5% to 6.5% of which appear only once. Germline CDR1 is SGHVS and CDR2 is FNYEAQ. CDR3 length: 14 amino acids. Trimming removed 2 bases from V and 5 bases from J, with 7 bases in between. This sample was taken from a study of yellow fever vaccine responses in identical twins. General observations from the study: Reportedly, the T cell response mounted by twins to vaccine seemed partly convergent, partly personalized.

This clonotype was sampled from a woman aged 18-29 years who received the yellow fever vaccine. The sequencing used T cells from blood (PBMCs), unsorted or a sorted subset (not recorded which), collected before or after yellow fever vaccination (not recorded which). The chain links TRBV7-6 to TRBJ1-6; unclear D gene. The CDR3 reads CASSLSVHNSPLHF. In DNA, the CDR3 is TGTGCCAGCAGCTTAAGTGTCCATAATTCACCCCTCCACTTT.